This TCR beta chain was captured by sequencing in a study of tumor-infiltrating lymphocytes in primary liver carcinoma. In the study overall: Samples had roughly 3.65 to 7.5 million productive TCRbeta reads, comparable between tissue types.

On this clonotype itself: Antigen unknown. A single base separates this from a much larger clone, so it may be a read error.

Researchers generated TCR beta cDNA from approximately 450 ng of total RNA, relying on a constant-region primer. A slightly modified ARM-PCR protocol with three nested multiplex PCR rounds produced these TCR beta libraries. Running about 11 cycles apiece, the first two PCR rounds relied on TRBV1-TRBV30 forward primers together with a C-beta reverse primer. In TCRdb, the multiplex PCR reads were re-called with MiXCR into one record per CDR3 protein. The sample gives approximately 99,000 distinct CDR3 sequences, 55% to 75% of which show up once; 7.5% to 10% is in the top ten. Taking about 17-33 mg of unsorted bulk tissue, the authors co-extracted RNA and DNA. Each individual tumor supplied samples from five separate regions. General observations from the study: It was tumor-adjacent and tumor-blood pairs that overlapped less than tumor region pairs did.

CDR3 length: 16 residues. The germline gives CDR1 MDHEN, CDR2 SYDVKM. Material for sequencing was liver tumor tissue from sampling region 5. Documented subset: tumor region T5, tumor centre. The chain employs TRBV28 and TRBJ2-1, with D perhaps matching TRBD1 (7 bases). This TCR came from a woman in her sixties with primary liver carcinoma and hepatitis B virus infection. This CDR3 is CASRQGGFRSYNERFF. The CDR3 nucleotides are TGTGCCAGCAGGCAGGGGGGCTTTAGGTCCTACAATGAGCGGTTCTTC.